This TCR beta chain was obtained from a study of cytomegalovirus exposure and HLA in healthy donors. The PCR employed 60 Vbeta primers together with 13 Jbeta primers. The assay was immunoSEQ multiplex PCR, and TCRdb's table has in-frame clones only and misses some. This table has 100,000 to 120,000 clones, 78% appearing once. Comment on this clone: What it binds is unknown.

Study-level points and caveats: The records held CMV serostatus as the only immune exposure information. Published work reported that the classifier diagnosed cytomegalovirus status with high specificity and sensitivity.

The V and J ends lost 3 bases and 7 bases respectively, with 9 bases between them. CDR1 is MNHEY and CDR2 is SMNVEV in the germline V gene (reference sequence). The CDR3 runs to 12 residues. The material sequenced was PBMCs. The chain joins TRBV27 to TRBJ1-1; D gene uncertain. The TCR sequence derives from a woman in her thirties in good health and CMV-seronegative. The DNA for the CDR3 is TGTGCCAGCAGTTTGGACGGGAGTGAAGCTTTCTTT. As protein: CASSLDGSEAFF.